Listed here are 5 T cell receptor beta chains from one sample, sequenced in a study of shared clonotypes between healthy human individuals. TCRdb keeps only in-frame clones here, not all; method: immunoSEQ multiplex PCR. The sample has more than 550,000 clones, roughly 91% seen once. The sequencing sample was made of memory CD8+ T cells from PBMCs. Subset noted: CD45RO+ cells pooled with CCR7-negative TemRA cells. The source is a man aged 18-30 years in good health. Some clones in this sample may be carry-over from other donors' samples.

The chain joins TRBV27 to TRBJ2-1; D uncertain. V dropped 1 base and J dropped 0 bases, with 4 bases sitting between them. The CDR3 contains 14 residues. In germline, CDR1 is MNHEY, CDR2 SMNVEV (reference sequence). The DNA for the CDR3 is TGTGCCAGCAGTTTATGGCCCTCCTACAATGAGCAGTTCTTC. Residues: CASSLWPSYNEQFF.

This chain uses TRBV7-3 with TRBJ1-5; 7 bases line up with TRBD1. This CDR3 has 16 residues. Germline-derived CDR1 and CDR2 are SGHTA and FQGTGA. J lost 2 bases, V lost 5 bases, and 9 bases had no gene match. The CDR3 DNA follows: TGTGCCAGCAGCATCTCGACAGGGCTCGGCAATCAGCCCCAGCATTTT. Its protein product is CASSISTGLGNQPQHF.

V and J are TRBV27 and TRBJ2-1, with 7 bases aligning to TRBD2. The trim removed 6 bases at V and 9 bases at J, leaving 8 bases unmatched. The CDR3 is 13 residues long. Germline V gene data show CDR1 as MNHEY and CDR2 as SMNVEV (reference sequence). The CDR3 loop is CASRERLAREQFF. CDR3 bases: TGTGCCAGCAGGGAAAGACTAGCACGTGAGCAGTTCTTC.

The J gene is TRBJ2-7, the V gene TRBV10-3; TRBD2 aligns across 9 bases. Germline V gene sequence: CDR1 ENHRY, CDR2 SYGVKD. The CDR3 covers 15 residues. V was clipped by 2 bases and J by 3 bases; unmatched bases: 5. CDR3 bases: TGTGCCATCAGTGAGGAGGCGGGAGGGTTCTACGAGCAGTACTTC. Translating gives CAISEEAGGFYEQYF.

The V call is TRBV7-2, the J call TRBJ2-7; 8 bases are shared with TRBD2. The CDR3 covers 16 residues. Germline V gene lookup returns CDR1 SGHTA and CDR2 FQGNSA. J gave up 1 base and V 5 bases, and 10 bases lay outside the gene matches. The CDR3 region is CASSVGPRLASYEQYF. Here the CDR3 DNA reads TGTGCCAGCAGCGTAGGACCCAGACTAGCGTCCTACGAGCAGTACTTC.